This T cell receptor (beta chain) came from a study of a mutant IDH1 vaccine in newly diagnosed glioma. For the study at large: Patients began vaccination 4-6 weeks after radiotherapy alone, or with temozolomide cycles.

Time point indicated: week 5, during vaccination. The investigators gave 300 ug of mutant IDH1 20-mer peptide in each vaccine dose, together with topical imiquimod. V was cut by 7 bases and J by 6 bases, with 22 bases left in between. CDR1 is MRHNA, CDR2 SNTAGT, per germline. The CDR3 runs to 15 residues. As regards this clone: Antigen unknown.

The table came from immunoSEQ multiplex PCR; TCRdb's copy has only in-frame clones and leaves some out. The sample records approximately 80,000 clones, about 91% being singletons. Sequences were derived from PBMCs, sampled from a glioma patient whose treatment included an IDH1 peptide vaccine. The chain has TRBV6-4 and TRBJ2-7, with TRBD2 as a possible D gene (6 bases). The TCR sequence derives from a woman in her fifties or sixties with glioma. The CDR3 reads CASTNPDYRAGEQYF. In DNA, the CDR3 is TGTGCCAGCACTAATCCGGACTACCGGGCGGGCGAGCAGTACTTC.